These 27 T cell receptor beta chains share one sample of origin, sequenced in a study of blood T cell repertoires in COVID-19. Measured with immunoSEQ multiplex PCR; TCRdb has only the in-frame clones, and not every one. The repertoire holds about 370,000 clones, with roughly nine tenths as singletons. The sample taken for sequencing was PBMCs or T cells enriched from blood (not recorded which). These TCRs come from a young man who had recovered from COVID-19.

This chain connects TRBV2 to TRBJ2-1; the match to TRBD1 covers 11 bases. The CDR3 contains 14 residues. Germline CDR1 and CDR2: SNHLY and FYNNEI. Unmatched junction bases numbered 0, after V lost 6 bases and J lost 2 bases. CDR3 coding DNA: TGTGCCAGCAGGGGACAGGGGGCCTACAATGAGCAGTTCTTC. This gives the protein CASRGQGAYNEQFF.

This chain joins TRBV27 and TRBJ2-2, with unresolved D. The CDR3 loop spans 14 amino acids. Trimming pared 2 bases from V and 2 bases from J, leaving 6 bases between. Germline CDR1 is MNHEY and CDR2 is SMNVEV (reference sequence). The CDR3: CASSLIANTGELFF. CDR3 in DNA: TGTGCCAGCAGTTTAATAGCAAACACCGGGGAGCTGTTTTTT.

The J gene is TRBJ2-7, the V gene TRBV7-3; 10 bases line up with TRBD2. CDR3 length equals 15 residues. The V gene's germline CDR1 is SGHTA and CDR2 FQGTGA. J lost 1 base, V lost 5 bases, and 5 bases had no gene match. The CDR3, as DNA: TGTGCCAGCAGCATACTAGCGGGAACATCCTACGAGCAGTACTTC. It specifies CASSILAGTSYEQYF.

This clone appeared a few times. V and J are TRBV27 and TRBJ2-7; tentative D call: TRBD1 (6 bases). With 2 bases removed from V and 3 bases from J, the gap between germline ends came to 14 bases. The CDR3 sequence is 15 residues long. Germline V gene lookup returns CDR1 MNHEY and CDR2 SMNVEV (reference sequence). Here the CDR3 DNA reads TGTGCCAGCAGTTTAGGCTGGGGGCTGAGCTACGAGCAGTACTTC. Translation: CASSLGWGLSYEQYF.

The rearrangement uses TRBV7-9 and TRBJ1-2; unclear D gene. Germline V gene lookup returns CDR1 SEHNR and CDR2 FQNEAQ (reference sequence). The V end was cut by 2 bases, the J end by 8 bases, with 21 bases between. The CDR3 contains 16 residues. CDR3 in DNA: TGTGCCAGCAGCTTACATGATCCAGGTGGTCTTGGGGGCTACACCTTC. As protein: CASSLHDPGGLGGYTF.

Here the CDR3 DNA reads TGTGCCAGCAGCTCAAGTCGGGGGAGAGAGCAGTACTTC. Its protein is CASSSSRGREQYF. The chain employs TRBV11-3 and TRBJ2-7; TRBD2 is a possible D gene (6 bases). Germline V gives CDR1 SGHNT, CDR2 YENEEA. There are 13 residues in the CDR3. Trimming shortened V by 4 bases and J by 7 bases, and 14 bases separated the two germline ends.

CDR3 in DNA: TGTGCCAGCAGTTTACGGGACAGGGGAGAAGCTTTCTTT. Translating gives CASSLRDRGEAFF. The rearrangement links TRBV12-3 or TRBV12-4 to TRBJ1-1; 10 bases fit TRBD1. Trimming at V came to 2 bases and at J to 8 bases, leaving 2 bases not matched to a gene. The CDR3 contains 13 residues.

V usage is TRBV19 and J usage is TRBJ2-1; 8 nucleotides align to TRBD1. J lost 4 bases, V lost 5 bases, and 4 bases had no gene match. Germline lookup yields CDR1 LNHDA and CDR2 SQIVND (reference sequence). The CDR3 spans 14 residues. The CDR3 is CASSWRTGYNEQFF. In nucleotides, the CDR3 is TGTGCCAGTAGTTGGCGGACAGGGTACAATGAGCAGTTCTTC.

This clone has a single count. V usage is TRBV27 and J usage is TRBJ2-7, with D possibly TRBD1 on 5 matching bases. V was trimmed by 6 bases and J by 3 bases, leaving 12 bases between them. The V gene's germline CDR1 is MNHEY and CDR2 SMNVEV (reference sequence). This CDR3 has 13 amino acids. The CDR3 sequence: CASRRQQFYEQYF. The DNA of the CDR3 is TGTGCCAGCAGGAGACAGCAATTCTACGAGCAGTACTTC.

This chain joins TRBV7-3 and TRBJ2-3, with 9 positions matching TRBD1. V gave up 3 bases and J gave up 2 bases; unmatched junction bases: 3. Germline loops: CDR1 SGHTA, CDR2 FQGTGA. The CDR3 has 15 amino acids. Here the CDR3 reads CASSFGTGNTDTQYF. Written as DNA, the CDR3 is TGTGCCAGCAGCTTCGGGACAGGGAACACAGATACGCAGTATTTT.

The chain carries TRBV3-1 (or the pseudogene TRBV3-2) and TRBJ1-3; D possibly corresponds to TRBD1 (5 bases). CDR1 and CDR2 (germline): LGHDT, YNNKEL (reference sequence). CDR3 length: 15 residues. The V end lost 1 base, the J end lost 0 bases, and 7 bases lay between the germline ends. The DNA for the CDR3 is TGTGCCAGCAGCCAAGGACAGACCTCTGGAAACACCATATATTTT. This sequence encodes CASSQGQTSGNTIYF.

The V call is TRBV7-9, the J call TRBJ1-1; 9 bases fit TRBD1. The V and J ends lost 3 bases and 0 bases, in that order; junction bases with no gene match: 2. The CDR3 consists of 15 residues. Germline V gene sequence: CDR1 SEHNR, CDR2 FQNEAQ (reference sequence). The CDR3 spells CASSLTGGLNTEAFF. CDR3 bases: TGTGCCAGCAGCTTGACAGGGGGATTGAACACTGAAGCTTTCTTT.

Of note for this clone: Other DNA sequences in the same sample also yield this CDR3. The chain recombines TRBV29-1 with TRBJ1-1; D may be TRBD1 (6 bases). Germline assignment: CDR1 SQVTM and CDR2 ANQGSEA. The CDR3 length is 12 residues. V was clipped by 6 bases and J by 0 bases, with 8 bases between them. The CDR3 protein is CSVQGVNTEAFF. In DNA, the CDR3 is TGCAGCGTACAGGGCGTGAACACTGAAGCTTTCTTT.

This rearrangement joins TRBV6-6 to TRBJ2-7; 8 bases line up with TRBD2. CDR1 MNHNY and CDR2 SVGAGI come from the germline V gene (reference sequence). This CDR3 contains 15 residues. The CDR3 bases are TGTGCGGCGCGGGGGGCCGGGATGAGGTCCTACGAGCAGTACTTC. Amino acid sequence: CAARGAGMRSYEQYF.

The gene calls are TRBV29-1 and TRBJ2-1; a possible D gene is TRBD1 (5 bases). The V gene lost 2 bases and the J gene lost 11 bases, with 13 bases spanning the gap. The CDR3 spans 12 residues. The germline CDR1 and CDR2 sequences are SQVTM and ANQGSEA. The CDR3 spells CSVETGAHKQFF. The CDR3 DNA follows: TGCAGCGTTGAAACAGGTGCCCATAAGCAGTTCTTC.

This chain connects TRBV30 to TRBJ1-1, with D unclear. V was shortened by 5 bases and J by 5 bases, with 12 bases between the two germline ends. CDR1 and CDR2 (germline): GTSNPN, SVGIG (reference sequence). CDR3 size: 12 residues. The CDR3 DNA sequence: TGTGCCTGGGGGAGGATGAGTACTGAAGCTTTCTTT. It encodes CAWGRMSTEAFF.

The CDR3 region is CAWSSYGQGSTDTQYF. CDR3 sequence (DNA): TGTGCCTGGAGCTCATATGGACAGGGAAGCACAGATACGCAGTATTTT. The gene calls are TRBV30 and TRBJ2-3; 8 bases align to TRBD1. The CDR3 totals 16 residues. J lost 0 bases, V lost 3 bases, and 8 bases had no gene match. From germline, CDR1 is GTSNPN and CDR2 SVGIG (reference sequence).

This chain uses TRBV2 with TRBJ1-1; 12 bases fit TRBD1. The V gene's germline CDR1 is SNHLY and CDR2 FYNNEI. V lost 6 bases to trimming and J lost 7 bases; unmatched junction nucleotides: 6. This CDR3 has 14 residues. Written as DNA, the CDR3 is TGTGCCAGCAGAGCCGGGACAGGGGGCTATGAAGCTTTCTTT. This sequence encodes CASRAGTGGYEAFF.

The rearrangement joins TRBV7-3 to TRBJ2-1, with TRBD2 matching over 8 bases. CDR1 SGHTA and CDR2 FQGTGA come from the germline V gene. The CDR3 runs to 15 residues. V gave up 5 bases and J gave up 3 bases; unmatched junction bases: 6. The CDR3, as DNA: TGTGCCAGCAGCGCAACTAGCGGTTTCTACAATGAGCAGTTCTTC. It translates to CASSATSGFYNEQFF.

Points on this clone: Other DNA variants within this sample encode the same CDR3. The chain joins TRBV28 to TRBJ1-4; 9 positions match TRBD1. Germline V gene sequence: CDR1 MDHEN, CDR2 SYDVKM. V shed 5 bases, J shed 7 bases, and the junction held 8 bases outside the gene matches. The CDR3 runs to 15 residues. The CDR3 reads CASSPPGQGGEKLFF. In DNA form, the CDR3 reads TGTGCCAGCAGTCCGCCGGGACAGGGAGGTGAAAAACTGTTTTTT. Complete variable domain (other parts from reference TRBV28 and TRBJ1-4): DVKVTQSSRYLVKRTGEKVFLECVQDMDHENMFWYRQDPGLGLRLIYFSYDVKMKEKGDIPEGYSVSREKKERFSLILESASTNQTSMYLCASSPPGQGGEKLFFGSGTQLSVL.

The chain couples TRBV28 to TRBJ1-1; 7 nucleotides align to TRBD1. The length of the CDR3 is 13 residues. Germline V gene lookup returns CDR1 MDHEN and CDR2 SYDVKM. The V and J ends lost 6 bases and 5 bases, in that order; junction bases with no gene match: 6. CDR3 sequence: CASRQGSWTEAFF. The CDR3 bases are TGTGCCAGCAGACAGGGGAGTTGGACTGAAGCTTTCTTT.

The chain couples TRBV7-9 to TRBJ2-1; 13 bases line up with TRBD2. From germline, CDR1 is SEHNR and CDR2 FQNEAQ (reference sequence). The trim removed 3 bases at V and 2 bases at J, leaving 1 base unmatched. The CDR3 extends over 16 amino acids. The CDR3 region has the DNA TGTGCCAGCAGCTTCGGGACTAGCGGGACCTACAATGAGCAGTTCTTC. This translates into CASSFGTSGTYNEQFF.

The rearrangement links TRBV13 to TRBJ1-5, with no clear D. The CDR3 is made up of 15 amino acids. CDR1 and CDR2 (germline): PRHDT, FYEKMQ (reference sequence). V was trimmed by 0 bases and J by 4 bases, leaving 10 bases between them. This CDR3 reads CASSLGGSGNQPQHF. The CDR3 DNA sequence: TGTGCCAGCAGCTTAGGGGGCTCGGGAAATCAGCCCCAGCATTTT.

The V and J genes are TRBV18 and TRBJ2-3; 7 positions agree with TRBD1. V lost 6 bases to trimming and J lost 5 bases; unmatched junction nucleotides: 11. The CDR3 has 15 amino acids. Germline V gene data show CDR1 as KGHSH and CDR2 as LQKENI. The CDR3 reads CASSRQGNSRDTQYF. The CDR3 region has the DNA TGTGCCAGCTCCCGACAGGGAAATAGTAGAGATACGCAGTATTTT.

The chain joins TRBV5-6 to TRBJ1-6, with D hard to call. With 0 bases removed from V and 0 bases from J, the gap between germline ends came to 7 bases. The CDR3 consists of 16 residues. Germline V gives CDR1 SGHDT, CDR2 YYEEEE. The CDR3, as DNA: TGTGCCAGCAGCTTGGGGTGGAGCTCCTATAATTCACCCCTCCACTTT. It encodes CASSLGWSSYNSPLHF.

The DNA of the CDR3 is TGTGCCAGCAGTGATCGGGGGGGGCTTAGGGCCGGAAACACCATATATTTT. Its protein product is CASSDRGGLRAGNTIYF. This chain connects TRBV2 to TRBJ1-3; tentatively, D is TRBD1 (6 bases). The CDR3 is 17 amino acids. V was pared by 3 bases and J by 4 bases, with 19 bases between. Germline V gene sequence: CDR1 SNHLY, CDR2 FYNNEI.

The chain links TRBV6-2 or TRBV6-3 to TRBJ2-7; 7 positions match TRBD1. The CDR3 runs 13 residues. Germline V gene lookup returns CDR1 MNHEY and CDR2 SVGEGT. J gave up 3 bases and V 4 bases, and 3 bases lay outside the gene matches. The CDR3 DNA follows: TGTGCCAGCAGTTTCAACAGGGGCTACGAGCAGTACTTC. Its protein product is CASSFNRGYEQYF.